This TCR beta chain stems from a study of cytomegalovirus exposure and HLA in healthy donors. The PCR made use of 60 Vbeta and 13 Jbeta primers. TCRdb's table, derived via immunoSEQ multiplex PCR, lists solely in-frame clones and lacks some. The table records just over 200,000 clones, around 83% of them present only once. This clone was counted a few times. This CDR3 contains 13 residues. CDR1 and CDR2 (germline): MNHEY, SMNVEV (reference sequence). V dropped 4 bases and J dropped 5 bases, with 12 bases sitting between them. The chain recombines TRBV27 with TRBJ2-7; D is ambiguous. The TCR originated in a woman in her thirties or forties in good health and CMV-seronegative. The sequenced material came from PBMCs. The CDR3: CASSSAPTDEQYF. Here the CDR3 DNA reads TGTGCCAGCAGTTCGGCTCCTACAGACGAGCAGTACTTC.